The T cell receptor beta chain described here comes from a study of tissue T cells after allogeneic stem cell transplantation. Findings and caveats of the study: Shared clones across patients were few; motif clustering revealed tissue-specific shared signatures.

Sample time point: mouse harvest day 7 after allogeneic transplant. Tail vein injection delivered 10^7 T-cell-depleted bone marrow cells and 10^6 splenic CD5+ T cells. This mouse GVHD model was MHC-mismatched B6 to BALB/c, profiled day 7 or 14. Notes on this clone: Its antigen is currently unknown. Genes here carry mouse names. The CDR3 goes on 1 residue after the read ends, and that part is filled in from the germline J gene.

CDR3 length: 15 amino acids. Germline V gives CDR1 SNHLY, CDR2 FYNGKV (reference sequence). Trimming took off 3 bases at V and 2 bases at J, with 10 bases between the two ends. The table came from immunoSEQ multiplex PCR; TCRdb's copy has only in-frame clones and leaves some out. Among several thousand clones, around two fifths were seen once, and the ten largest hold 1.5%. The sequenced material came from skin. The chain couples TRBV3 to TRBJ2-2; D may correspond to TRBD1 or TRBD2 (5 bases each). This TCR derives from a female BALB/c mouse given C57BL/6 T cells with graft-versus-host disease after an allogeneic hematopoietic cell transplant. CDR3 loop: CASSLGRRNTGQLYF. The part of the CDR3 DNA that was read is TGTGCCAGCAGCTTGGGGCGCCGGAACACCGGGCAGCTCTAC.